This T cell receptor (beta chain) was retrieved from a study of OX40 agonist ivuxolimab in advanced cancers. Study at large: At 0.01 to 10 mg/kg, ivuxolimab was administered intravenously to patients every 2 weeks. Patients achieving partial responses numbered three: one hepatocellular carcinoma case and two cutaneous melanoma cases.

Assay used: immunoSEQ multiplex PCR; TCRdb lists only in-frame clones, some missing. The sample carries 65,000 to 80,000 clones, approximately 89% recorded once. The CDR3 has 13 amino acids. Germline CDR1 is GTSNPN and CDR2 is SVGIG (reference sequence). Trimming pared 0 bases from V and 6 bases from J, leaving 11 bases between. Of note for this clone: Its antigen is unknown.

Study results and caveats: There were, on average, more expanded clones in CD8+ T cells than in CD4+.

The V call is TRBV30, the J call TRBJ1-2; D call uncertain. The sample consisted of CD4+ or CD8+ T cells sorted from blood, taken in a trial of the OX40 agonist ivuxolimab. The clonotype comes from an adult with an advanced solid tumor such as melanoma, head and neck, liver or kidney cancer. The DNA for the CDR3 is TGTGCCTGGAGTGTTCATTCAGTTGATGGCTACACCTTC. This sequence encodes CAWSVHSVDGYTF.